This T cell receptor (beta chain) emerged from a study of Graves' ophthalmopathy and Graves' hyperthyroidism (dated by TCRdb to 2016 to 2019). Broadly, across the study: Peripheral blood samples were taken at the time of initial diagnosis, before any treatment was given. The study used TCR beta repertoire signatures to distinguish Graves' ophthalmopathy from Graves' hyperthyroidism and to predict progression to ophthalmopathy. In total, under 150 blood samples were TCR-sequenced: fewer than 50 ophthalmopathy, some 75 hyperthyroidism and approximately 17 hyperthyroidism-to-ophthalmopathy patients. To explore V-J signatures that distinguish ophthalmopathy from hyperthyroidism, a discovery set of about a hundred patients was enrolled, made up of approximately 45 with ophthalmopathy and 57 with stable hyperthyroidism. The independent validation cohort included approximately 19 hyperthyroidism patients plus 17 patients who later progressed from hyperthyroidism to ophthalmopathy. In a handful of hyperthyroidism patients, the T-cell repertoire of thyroid tissue was compared with the T-cell repertoire of blood. Following sample collection, hyperthyroidism patients were given methimazole at a starting dose of 30 mg daily, and ophthalmopathy patients were given high-dose intravenous methylprednisolone. The 80 to 100 discovery patients were randomly divided into training and test sets at a 7:3 ratio. Points the paper makes about the study in general: The 13-signature model separated ophthalmopathy from stable hyperthyroidism with approximately 90% sensitivity and 81.08% specificity in cross-validation, and 80%/75% in the test set. In validation, the model predicted ophthalmopathy progression with more than 70% sensitivity and roughly 72% specificity; 12 predicted patients were CT-confirmed with GO in a median of approximately six months. No statistical method was used to predetermine the sample size, and group allocation was not hidden from the investigators. Among expanded thyroid clonotypes with frequency above 0.001, most also showed up in blood, which suggests that blood repertoires may reflect the thyroid immune response.

This clonotype was seen at least ten times. Its specific antigen is unknown. No much larger clone is present one base from it, and per-base qualities are unavailable. TCR beta CDR3 regions were amplified from RNA transcripts for repertoire sequencing. The first round was an RT-PCR using HTBI primers with the Qiagen OneStep RT-PCR kit, and this first round was followed by a second-round multiplex PCR, then size selection and purification. Libraries were sequenced paired-end with 100 bp reads on an Illumina HiSeq2000. In the original analysis: Reads were processed with SOAPnuke, discarding reads with adapters, uncalled bases, mean Phred below 15, or no exact constant-primer or identifier match. COPE v1.2.5 was used to merge high-quality paired reads. Unique nucleotide sequences were defined as clonotypes and aligned to IMGT TRB V, D and J references using MiTCR v1.1. Only V-J combinations with frequency above 0.0001 were analysed, covering 99% to 99.2% of repertoires. For each V-J combination, a TCR clonal expansion and chaos score was defined as the ratio of F50 clonal expansion to chaos observed in the TCRdist matrix. Welch's t-statistics and random forest were used to narrow the features down to over ten V-J combinations, which were then fed into a naive Bayes classifier. The Morisita-Horn index was used to measure how similar the thyroid and blood repertoires were. TCRdb handled the public reads itself, with Q25 trimming in fastp and clone calling in MiXCR, and kept productive beta chains. Each CDR3 protein appears once, grouped with its most common genes and DNA. TCRdb's processing, not the study's, gives the V and J calls here. The sample data list hundreds of thousands of distinct CDR3 sequences, and under 25% of these were observed just once. The ten largest account for under 3.5% of the sample.

Hyperthyroidism was defined as stable when no progression to ophthalmopathy occurred within 18 months of follow-up. Patients with hyperthyroidism were aged 18 to 65 years, had been newly diagnosed, and had a disease duration of less than 2 months. Patients were excluded if they had other autoimmune diseases, uncontrolled infections, pregnancy or lactation. Clinical symptoms, serum thyroxine, TRAb, thyroid ultrasound and orbital computed tomography formed the basis of the diagnosis. Ficoll-Paque density gradient centrifugation was used to isolate PBMCs from around 10 ml of fresh peripheral blood. Total RNA was extracted with Trizol reagent and quality-checked on an Agilent 2100 Bioanalyzer. This TCR was sampled from a woman aged 18-29 years with stable Graves' hyperthyroidism. Donor details come from another sample of the same person, matched by shared clones. Input material: peripheral blood.

The DNA sequence is as follows: TGTGCCAGCAGTTACAACGGGGGAAGAGATCCCCAGCATTTT. It translates as CASSYNGGRDPQHF. Recombination linked TRBV6-5 to TRBJ1-5; 5 matching bases give a weak D call of TRBD1. The trim is 2 bases for V and 10 bases for J, with a gap of 15 bases between the germline ends. Looking up the germline V gene yields CDR1 MNHEY and CDR2 SVGAGI. The CDR3 runs 14 residues from the cysteine to the phenylalanine. CDR3 DNA only is kept here, 42 bases in frame from base 1.